The rows below give T cell receptor beta chains drawn from one sample of a study of CD8 T cells in Susac syndrome. MiXCR was run by TCRdb on the immunoSEQ multiplex PCR reads, yielding one entry per CDR3 protein. The sample shows under 150,000 distinct CDR3 sequences, under 97% of them seen only once. Sequencing was performed on CD4+ T cells from PBMCs. The receptor set was obtained from a human donor with Susac syndrome. Both conserved end residues are part of each CDR3. D genes are given only for firm matches. Clone size, where shown, is once, few, many, or a class for clones that have expanded.

V gene: TRBV6-5
clone size: NA
D gene: NA
J gene: TRBJ2-1
CDR3 DNA: TGTGCCAGCAGTTACCCTGGACTGGGGGCTGAGCAGTTCTTC
CDR3 protein: CASSYPGLGAEQFF

V gene: TRBV7-9
clone size: NA
D gene: NA
J gene: TRBJ2-7
CDR3 DNA: TGTGCCAGCAGCTTAATTCAAACAACTCCCGAGCAGTACTTC
CDR3 protein: CASSLIQTTPEQYF

V gene: TRBV12-3/TRBV12-4
clone size: once
D gene: TRBD2
J gene: TRBJ2-5
CDR3 DNA: TGTGCCAGCAGTTCCGGGACTAGCGGTCCGGGGACCCAGTACTTC
CDR3 protein: CASSSGTSGPGTQYF

V gene: TRBV29-1
clone size: NA
D gene: TRBD1
J gene: TRBJ1-4
CDR3 DNA: TGCAGCGTGGTACTCGACAGGGCGAGGGAAAAACTGTTTTTT
CDR3 protein: CSVVLDRAREKLFF

V gene: TRBV20-1
clone size: once
D gene: TRBD2
J gene: TRBJ2-3
CDR3 DNA: TGCAGTTTGATTAGCGGGAGGGCGTTTGCAGATACGCAGTATTTT
CDR3 protein: CSLISGRAFADTQYF

V gene: TRBV11-2
clone size: NA
D gene: NA
J gene: TRBJ2-7
CDR3 DNA: TGTGCCAGCAGCTTATCCGGGGTTCAGGGCTACGAGCAGTACTTC
CDR3 protein: CASSLSGVQGYEQYF

V gene: TRBV21-1
clone size: NA
D gene: NA
J gene: TRBJ2-7
CDR3 DNA: TGTGCCAGCAGCAAAGAAGAGCGGGACAGGGCCCACGAGCAGTACTTC
CDR3 protein: CASSKEERDRAHEQYF

V gene: TRBV7-2
clone size: NA
D gene: NA
J gene: TRBJ2-5
CDR3 DNA: TGTGCCAGCAGTTTCGCCGGGCAGGTGACCCAGTACTTC
CDR3 protein: CASSFAGQVTQYF

V gene: TRBV20-1
clone size: NA
D gene: TRBD1
J gene: TRBJ1-4
CDR3 DNA: TGCAGTGCTAGTTCTGGACAGGCGGGTGAAAAACTGTTTTTT
CDR3 protein: CSASSGQAGEKLFF

V gene: TRBV3-1
clone size: NA
D gene: NA
J gene: TRBJ2-7
CDR3 DNA: TGTGCCAGCAGCCCCGGGGGAGGCGAGCAGTACTTC
CDR3 protein: CASSPGGGEQYF

V gene: TRBV4-1
clone size: once
D gene: NA
J gene: TRBJ2-3
CDR3 DNA: TGCGCCAGCAGCCAAGATCGGGGGTCTAGGGATACGCAGTATTTT
CDR3 protein: CASSQDRGSRDTQYF

V gene: TRBV10-1
clone size: NA
D gene: TRBD2
J gene: TRBJ2-3
CDR3 DNA: TGCGCCAGCAGTGGGACTAGCTGGGATACGCAGTATTTT
CDR3 protein: CASSGTSWDTQYF

V gene: TRBV15
clone size: NA
D gene: NA
J gene: TRBJ1-1
CDR3 DNA: TGTGCCACCAGCATGATGGGGAGGGGACCTAGCGGCACTGAAGCTTTCTTT
CDR3 protein: CATSMMGRGPSGTEAFF

V gene: TRBV24-1
clone size: NA
D gene: NA
J gene: TRBJ2-1
CDR3 DNA: TGTGCCACCGGGTCGGCGGATGGGTACAATGAGCAGTTCTTC
CDR3 protein: CATGSADGYNEQFF

V gene: TRBV20-1
clone size: NA
D gene: NA
J gene: TRBJ1-5
CDR3 DNA: TGCAGTGCTAGAAGGGGGGGGCAGCTCAATCAGCCCCAGCATTTT
CDR3 protein: CSARRGGQLNQPQHF

V gene: TRBV19
clone size: NA
D gene: TRBD1
J gene: TRBJ1-1
CDR3 DNA: TGTGCCAGTAGTATCGGACAGGGGGCGGCTGAAGCTTTCTTT
CDR3 protein: CASSIGQGAAEAFF

V gene: TRBV15
clone size: NA
D gene: TRBD2
J gene: TRBJ2-3
CDR3 DNA: TGTGCCACCAGCTCCTACCGGGGACTACCCACAGATACGCAGTATTTT
CDR3 protein: CATSSYRGLPTDTQYF

V gene: TRBV9
clone size: NA
D gene: NA
J gene: TRBJ2-7
CDR3 DNA: TGTGCCAGCAGCGCCGGGACAAACTCCTACGAGCAGTACTTC
CDR3 protein: CASSAGTNSYEQYF

V gene: TRBV9
clone size: NA
D gene: TRBD1
J gene: TRBJ1-2
CDR3 DNA: TGTGCCAGCAGCGTAGCTACGGGACAGAACTATGGCTACACCTTC
CDR3 protein: CASSVATGQNYGYTF

V gene: TRBV18
clone size: NA
D gene: NA
J gene: TRBJ2-7
CDR3 DNA: TGTGCCAGCTCACAGTCAGCCACCTACGAGCAGTACTTC
CDR3 protein: CASSQSATYEQYF

V gene: TRBV3-1
clone size: NA
D gene: NA
J gene: TRBJ2-5
CDR3 DNA: TGTGCCAGCAGCCAAGATGGGGCGGTCCAAGAGACCCAGTACTTC
CDR3 protein: CASSQDGAVQETQYF

V gene: TRBV11-2
clone size: NA
D gene: TRBD1
J gene: TRBJ2-7
CDR3 DNA: TGTGCCAGCAGCCCAAGACAGGGGGCGCCGACCGAGCAGTACTTC
CDR3 protein: CASSPRQGAPTEQYF

V gene: TRBV15
clone size: once
D gene: NA
J gene: TRBJ2-6
CDR3 DNA: TGTGCCACCAGCAGAGAAGGAGTCTCTGGGGCCAACGTCCTGACTTTC
CDR3 protein: CATSREGVSGANVLTF

V gene: TRBV21-1
clone size: NA
D gene: NA
J gene: TRBJ2-1
CDR3 DNA: TGTGCCAGCAGCTGTCCGGGAGGCCACAATGAGCAGTTCTTC
CDR3 protein: CASSCPGGHNEQFF

V gene: TRBV5-4
clone size: once
D gene: NA
J gene: TRBJ2-6
CDR3 DNA: TGTGCCAGCAGCCAACAGTACTCTGGGGCCAACGTCCTGACTTTC
CDR3 protein: CASSQQYSGANVLTF

V gene: TRBV2
clone size: NA
D gene: NA
J gene: TRBJ1-2
CDR3 DNA: TGTGCCAGCAGTGAATCGGGTCGCTATGGCTACACCTTC
CDR3 protein: CASSESGRYGYTF

V gene: TRBV7-9
clone size: NA
D gene: TRBD2
J gene: TRBJ2-1
CDR3 DNA: TGTGCCAGCAATCCTCCGGGACTATCTAAGTTCTTC
CDR3 protein: CASNPPGLSKFF

V gene: TRBV24-1
clone size: NA
D gene: NA
J gene: TRBJ2-1
CDR3 DNA: TGTGCCACCAGTGATTTTGCAGCGGGCTCCAATGAGCAGTTCTTC
CDR3 protein: CATSDFAAGSNEQFF

V gene: TRBV7-9
clone size: NA
D gene: NA
J gene: TRBJ1-6
CDR3 DNA: TGTGCCGGATCCGATAGCTCCTATAATTCACCCCTCCACTTT
CDR3 protein: CAGSDSSYNSPLHF

V gene: TRBV5-1
clone size: NA
D gene: TRBD2
J gene: TRBJ2-1
CDR3 DNA: TGCGCCAGCAGCTCGTTAACTAGCGGGAGCGGAAATGAGCAGTTCTTC
CDR3 protein: CASSSLTSGSGNEQFF

V gene: TRBV25-1
clone size: NA
D gene: NA
J gene: TRBJ1-1
CDR3 DNA: TGTGCCAGCACTAGGAATGGGATGACAACGAACACTGAAGCTTTCTTT
CDR3 protein: CASTRNGMTTNTEAFF

V gene: TRBV12-5
clone size: NA
D gene: NA
J gene: TRBJ2-1
CDR3 DNA: TGTGCTAGTGCTACCGACAGCCCCTCCTACAATGAGCAGTTCTTC
CDR3 protein: CASATDSPSYNEQFF

V gene: TRBV5-1
clone size: NA
D gene: NA
J gene: TRBJ2-2
CDR3 DNA: TGCGCCAGCAGCACTGAAGTGGCCCCCCGGGAGCTGTTTTTT
CDR3 protein: CASSTEVAPRELFF

V gene: TRBV3-1
clone size: NA
D gene: TRBD2
J gene: TRBJ2-3
CDR3 DNA: TGTGCCAGCAGCCAAGATGATACCGGACTAGCGGCTACATATACGCAGTATTTT
CDR3 protein: CASSQDDTGLAATYTQYF

V gene: TRBV29-1
clone size: NA
D gene: NA
J gene: TRBJ2-1
CDR3 DNA: TGCAGCGTTGCCCAGCTCTTAACTCGTGAGCAGTTCTTC
CDR3 protein: CSVAQLLTREQFF

V gene: TRBV5-1
clone size: NA
D gene: NA
J gene: TRBJ1-1
CDR3 DNA: TGCGCCAGCAGCCGGTCAGGTGGCAACACTGAAGCTTTCTTT
CDR3 protein: CASSRSGGNTEAFF

V gene: TRBV7-2
clone size: few
D gene: NA
J gene: TRBJ2-7
CDR3 DNA: TGTGCCAGCAGCTTAGCCCGCGAGCAGTACTTC
CDR3 protein: CASSLAREQYF

V gene: TRBV25-1
clone size: NA
D gene: TRBD1
J gene: TRBJ2-1
CDR3 DNA: TGTGCCAGCAGGGCTATCACAGGGGGGTCCTACAATGAGCAGTTCTTC
CDR3 protein: CASRAITGGSYNEQFF

V gene: TRBV5-6
clone size: few
D gene: NA
J gene: TRBJ2-7
CDR3 DNA: TGTGCCAGCAGCCAGGGGTTCGAGCAGTACTTC
CDR3 protein: CASSQGFEQYF